The present entry profiles one TCR beta chain with its context. This sample was included in a study of blood T cells in healthy people across ages. This CDR3 region has 13 residues. The germline V and J ends were trimmed by 3 bases and 9 bases, with 12 bases remaining between them. Next came a second PCR, run for about 6 to 12 cycles, which used a sample-barcoded 5' primer along with a J-beta primer mix. In TCRdb, the 5' RACE reads were re-called with MiXCR into one record per CDR3 protein. The data contain hundreds of thousands of distinct CDR3 sequences, roughly 50% of them singletons. J is TRBJ2-1 and V is TRBV12-3 or TRBV12-4; D ambiguous. This sequence was found in a man in his 60s in good health. The sample comprised blood. CDR3 sequence: CASSLLGKGEQFF. The CDR3 nucleotides read TGTGCCAGCAGTTTGTTAGGTAAGGGTGAGCAGTTCTTC.